The clone carrying this T cell receptor (beta chain) was seen repeatedly, ten times or more. Its antigen remains unidentified. The read comes to an end 3 residues before the CDR3 does, leaving the germline J gene to fill in the end. The data derive from a study of T cell clonality in common variable immunodeficiency. General study points: Common variable immunodeficiency TCR beta sequences reportedly had fewer deletions and N-nucleotide insertions.

This CDR3 comprises 13 residues. CDR1 is SQVTM, CDR2 ANQGSEA, per germline. Trimming pared 4 bases from V and 2 bases from J, leaving 9 bases between. Clones were read by immunoSEQ multiplex PCR, and TCRdb kept only the in-frame ones, dropping some. The sample is made up of fewer than 25,000 clones, none counted only once. The chain has TRBV29-1 and TRBJ2-1; D unresolved. The source material was peripheral blood mononuclear cells. The origin of this receptor is a human donor with common variable immunodeficiency. CDR3 sequence reads: CSVGTVAYNEQFF. The CDR3 bases that were read are TGCAGCGTTGGCACGGTTGCCTACAATGAG.